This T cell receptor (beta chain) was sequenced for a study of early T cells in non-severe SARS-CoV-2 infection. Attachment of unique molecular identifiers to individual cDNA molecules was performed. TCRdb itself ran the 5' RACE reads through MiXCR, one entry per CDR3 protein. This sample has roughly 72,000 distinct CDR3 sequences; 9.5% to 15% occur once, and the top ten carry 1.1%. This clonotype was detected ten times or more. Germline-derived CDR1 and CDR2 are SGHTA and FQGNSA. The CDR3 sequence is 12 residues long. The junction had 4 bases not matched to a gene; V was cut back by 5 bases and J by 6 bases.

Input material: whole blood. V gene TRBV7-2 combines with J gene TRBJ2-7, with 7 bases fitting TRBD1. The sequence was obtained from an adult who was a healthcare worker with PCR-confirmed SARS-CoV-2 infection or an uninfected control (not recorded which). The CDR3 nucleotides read TGTGCCAGCAGCCCGACAGGGATCGAGCAGTACTTC. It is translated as CASSPTGIEQYF.